This T cell receptor beta chain was identified during a study of glioma-infiltrating T cells. The study's findings and limits: Above-expected tissue-blood divergence occurred in all gliomas, most in low-grade ones.

The CDR3 spans 14 residues. The germline V gene encodes CDR1 MGHRA and CDR2 YSYEKL. Trimming removed 2 bases from V and 9 bases from J, with 16 bases in between. Note on this clonotype: Its antigen is undetermined. A much larger clone lies a single base off, so this may be a read error.

Amplification of TCR alpha and beta CDR3 regions from RNA used iRepertoire nested multiplex PCR. TCRdb independently ran MiXCR on the multiplex PCR reads; one entry per CDR3 protein. Here the sample spans 100,000 to 150,000 distinct CDR3 sequences, roughly 24% being singletons. The TCR sequence derives from a human donor with low-grade glioma or glioblastoma, undergoing nonglioma brain surgery, or in good health (not recorded which). Sequencing input: glioma tissue, nonneoplastic brain tissue, or PBMCs (not recorded which). The chain combines TRBV4-1 with TRBJ2-5; a possible D gene is TRBD2 (5 bases). The CDR3 DNA reads as TGCGCCAGCAGCCAACCTGGTGGCACGGAGGCCCAGTACTTC. Its translation: CASSQPGGTEAQYF.